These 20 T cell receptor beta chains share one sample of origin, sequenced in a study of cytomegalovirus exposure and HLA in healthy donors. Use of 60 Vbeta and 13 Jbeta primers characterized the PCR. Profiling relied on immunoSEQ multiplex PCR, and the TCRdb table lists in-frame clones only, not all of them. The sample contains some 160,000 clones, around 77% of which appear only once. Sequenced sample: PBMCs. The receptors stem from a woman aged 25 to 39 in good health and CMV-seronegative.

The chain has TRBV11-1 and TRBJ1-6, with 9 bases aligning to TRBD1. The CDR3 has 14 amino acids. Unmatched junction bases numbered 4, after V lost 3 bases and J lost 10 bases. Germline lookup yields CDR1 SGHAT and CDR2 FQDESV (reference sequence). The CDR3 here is CASSFGTGWSPLHF. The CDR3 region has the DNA TGTGCCAGCAGCTTTGGGACAGGGTGGTCACCCCTCCACTTT.

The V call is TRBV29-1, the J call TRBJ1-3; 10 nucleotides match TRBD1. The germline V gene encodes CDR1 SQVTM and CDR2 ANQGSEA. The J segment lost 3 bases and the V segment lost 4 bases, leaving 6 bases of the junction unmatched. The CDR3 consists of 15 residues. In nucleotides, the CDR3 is TGCAGCGTTGGGGGACAGGGGTTATATGGAAACACCATATATTTT. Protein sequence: CSVGGQGLYGNTIYF.

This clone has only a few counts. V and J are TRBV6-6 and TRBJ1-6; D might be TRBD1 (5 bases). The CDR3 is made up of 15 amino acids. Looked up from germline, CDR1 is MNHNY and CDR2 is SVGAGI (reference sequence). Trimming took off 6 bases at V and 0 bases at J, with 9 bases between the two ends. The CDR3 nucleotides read TGTGCCAGCAGGAGACAGAGCTCCTATAATTCACCCCTCCACTTT. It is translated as CASRRQSSYNSPLHF.

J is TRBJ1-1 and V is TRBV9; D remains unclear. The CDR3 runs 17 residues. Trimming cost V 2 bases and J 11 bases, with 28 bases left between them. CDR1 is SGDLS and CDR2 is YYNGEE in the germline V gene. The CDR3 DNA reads TGTGCCAGCAGCGTGCCGCAGAAGAGGGTATCTTATACTTCGGCTTTCTTT. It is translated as CASSVPQKRVSYTSAFF.

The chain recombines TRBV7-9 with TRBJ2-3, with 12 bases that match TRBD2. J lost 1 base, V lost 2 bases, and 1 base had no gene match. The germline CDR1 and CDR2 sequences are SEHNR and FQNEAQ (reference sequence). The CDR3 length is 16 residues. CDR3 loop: CASSLLAGGGTDTQYF. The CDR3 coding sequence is TGTGCCAGCAGCTTACTAGCGGGAGGGGGCACAGATACGCAGTATTTT.

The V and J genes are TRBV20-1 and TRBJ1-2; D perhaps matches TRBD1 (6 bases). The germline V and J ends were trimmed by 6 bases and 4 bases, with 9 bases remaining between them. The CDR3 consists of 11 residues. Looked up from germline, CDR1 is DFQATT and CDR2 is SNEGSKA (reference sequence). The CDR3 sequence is CSASDSYGYTF. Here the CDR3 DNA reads TGCAGTGCCTCGGACAGCTATGGCTACACCTTC.

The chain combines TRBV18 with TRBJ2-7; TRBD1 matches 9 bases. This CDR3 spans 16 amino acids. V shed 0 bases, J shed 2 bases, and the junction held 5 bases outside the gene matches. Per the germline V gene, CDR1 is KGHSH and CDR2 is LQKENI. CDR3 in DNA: TGTGCCAGCTCACCACCGTCGACAGGGGGGGCCTACGAGCAGTACTTC. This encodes CASSPPSTGGAYEQYF.

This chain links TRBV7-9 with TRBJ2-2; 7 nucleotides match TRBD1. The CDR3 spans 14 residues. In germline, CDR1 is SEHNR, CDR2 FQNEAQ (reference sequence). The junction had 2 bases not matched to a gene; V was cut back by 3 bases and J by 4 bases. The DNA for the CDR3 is TGTGCCAGCAGCTTTGCAGGGGGCACCGGGGAGCTGTTTTTT. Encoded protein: CASSFAGGTGELFF.

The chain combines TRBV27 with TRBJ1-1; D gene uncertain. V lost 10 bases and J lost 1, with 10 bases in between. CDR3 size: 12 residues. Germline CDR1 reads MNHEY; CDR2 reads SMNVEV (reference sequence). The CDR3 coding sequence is TGTGCCATGGGAGGCCAGAACACTGAAGCTTTCTTT. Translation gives CAMGGQNTEAFF.

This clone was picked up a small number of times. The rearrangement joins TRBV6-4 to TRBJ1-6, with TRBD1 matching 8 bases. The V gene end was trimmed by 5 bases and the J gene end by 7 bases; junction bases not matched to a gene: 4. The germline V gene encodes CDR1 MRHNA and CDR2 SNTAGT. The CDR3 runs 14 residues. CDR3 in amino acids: CASSRTGQNSPLHF. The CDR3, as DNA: TGTGCCAGCAGTCGGACAGGGCAGAATTCACCCCTCCACTTT.

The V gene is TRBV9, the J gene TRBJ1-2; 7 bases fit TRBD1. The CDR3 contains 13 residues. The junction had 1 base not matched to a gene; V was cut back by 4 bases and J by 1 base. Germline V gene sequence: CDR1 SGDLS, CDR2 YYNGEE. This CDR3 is CASSRDSNYGYTF. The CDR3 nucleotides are TGTGCCAGCAGCCGGGACAGTAACTATGGCTACACCTTC. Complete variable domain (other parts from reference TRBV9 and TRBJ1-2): DSGVTQTPKHLITATGQRVTLRCSPRSGDLSVYWYQQSLDQGLQFLIQYYNGEERAKGNILERFSAQQFPDLHSELNLSSLELGDSALYFCASSRDSNYGYTFGSGTRLTVV.

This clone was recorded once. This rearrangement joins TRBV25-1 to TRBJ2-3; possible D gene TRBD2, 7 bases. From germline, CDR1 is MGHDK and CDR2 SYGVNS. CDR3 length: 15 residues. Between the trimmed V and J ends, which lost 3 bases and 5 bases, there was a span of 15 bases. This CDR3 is CASSEVRGAGDTQYF. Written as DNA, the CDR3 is TGTGCCAGCAGTGAGGTACGGGGGGCAGGAGATACGCAGTATTTT.

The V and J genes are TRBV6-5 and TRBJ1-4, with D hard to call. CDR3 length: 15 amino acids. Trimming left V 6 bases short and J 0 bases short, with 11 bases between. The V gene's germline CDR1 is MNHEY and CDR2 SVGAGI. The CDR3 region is CASSSRIATNEKLFF. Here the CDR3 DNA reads TGTGCCAGCAGCTCGCGTATTGCAACTAATGAAAAACTGTTTTTT.

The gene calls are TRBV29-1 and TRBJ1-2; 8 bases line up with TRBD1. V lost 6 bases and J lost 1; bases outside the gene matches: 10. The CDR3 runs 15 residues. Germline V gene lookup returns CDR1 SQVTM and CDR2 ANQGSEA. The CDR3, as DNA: TGCAGCGTGAGGGACCCGGGACAGGTTAACTATGGCTACACCTTC. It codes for CSVRDPGQVNYGYTF.

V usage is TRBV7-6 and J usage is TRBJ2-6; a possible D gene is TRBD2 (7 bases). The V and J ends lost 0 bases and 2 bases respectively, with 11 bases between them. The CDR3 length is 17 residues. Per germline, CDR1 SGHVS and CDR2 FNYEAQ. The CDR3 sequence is CASSLAPGGAGANVLTF. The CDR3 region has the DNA TGTGCCAGCAGCTTAGCGCCGGGGGGCGCTGGGGCCAACGTCCTGACTTTC.

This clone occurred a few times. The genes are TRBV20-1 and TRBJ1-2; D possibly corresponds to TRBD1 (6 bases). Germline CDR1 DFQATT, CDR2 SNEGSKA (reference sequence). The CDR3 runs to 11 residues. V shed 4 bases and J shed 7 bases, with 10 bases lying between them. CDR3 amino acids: CSATGVGGYTF. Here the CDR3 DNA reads TGCAGTGCTACAGGGGTGGGTGGCTACACCTTC.

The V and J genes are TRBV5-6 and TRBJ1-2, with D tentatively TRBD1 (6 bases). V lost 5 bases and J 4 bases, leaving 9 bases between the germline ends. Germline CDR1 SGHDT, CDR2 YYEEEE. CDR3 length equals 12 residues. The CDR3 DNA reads TGTGCCAGCAGTTTAGGGGGCTATGGCTACACCTTC. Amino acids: CASSLGGYGYTF.

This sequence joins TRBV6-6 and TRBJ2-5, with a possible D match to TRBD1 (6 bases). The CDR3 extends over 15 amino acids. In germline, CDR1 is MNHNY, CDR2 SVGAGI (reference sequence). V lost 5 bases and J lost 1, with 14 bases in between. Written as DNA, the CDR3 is TGTGCCAGCAGTAGGGCAGGGGATATCCAAGAGACCCAGTACTTC. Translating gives CASSRAGDIQETQYF.

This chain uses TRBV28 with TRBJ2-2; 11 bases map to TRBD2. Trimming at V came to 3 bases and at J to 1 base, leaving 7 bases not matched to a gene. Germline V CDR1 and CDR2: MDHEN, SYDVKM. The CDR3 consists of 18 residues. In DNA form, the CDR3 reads TGTGCCAGCAGTTTCCCTGCTACTAGCGGGAGGAACACCGGGGAGCTGTTTTTT. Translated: CASSFPATSGRNTGELFF.

The CDR3 DNA reads as TGTGCCAGCAGTGTGGGCGGGGGGGATCAAGAGACCCAGTACTTC. Protein sequence: CASSVGGGDQETQYF. The chain links TRBV5-4 to TRBJ2-5; 9 bases map to TRBD2. CDR3 size: 15 residues. Trimming at V came to 5 bases and at J to 2 bases, leaving 7 bases not matched to a gene. Germline V gene lookup returns CDR1 SGHNT and CDR2 YYREEE (reference sequence).